This T cell receptor beta chain comes out of a study of control samples from healthy donors and cancer patients. Produced via immunoSEQ multiplex PCR; TCRdb's table is partial and in-frame only. Of some 70,000 clones listed, 83% are singletons. Germline CDR1 and CDR2: SGHVS and FQNEAQ. This CDR3 spans 15 amino acids. V was clipped by 4 bases and J by 4 bases; unmatched bases: 7. The sequenced sample was blood. The V and J genes are TRBV7-8 and TRBJ1-2, with 9 bases fitting TRBD1. The TCR comes from a man between 60 and 70 years old in good health. The CDR3 region has the DNA TGTGCCAGCAGCTCCCTTGGGGGACAGGGCTATGGCTACACCTTC. Translated: CASSSLGGQGYGYTF.